The 23 T cell receptor beta chains below come from one sample, sequenced in a study of cytomegalovirus exposure and HLA in healthy donors. PCR used 60 Vbeta primers and 13 Jbeta primers. The data were produced by immunoSEQ multiplex PCR, yet TCRdb's version contains in-frame clones alone and is incomplete. The sample consists of some 120,000 clones, around 80% of them appearing once. Sequencing input: PBMCs. The source of these receptors is a man in his thirties or forties in good health and CMV-seropositive.

The chain carries TRBV7-9 and TRBJ1-1; perhaps TRBD1 as D (6 bases). CDR3 length: 14 amino acids. Trimming took 6 bases from V and 5 from J, leaving 16 bases between them. Germline V CDR1 and CDR2: SEHNR, FQNEAQ (reference sequence). CDR3 region: CASSLRGQGTEAFF. CDR3 bases: TGTGCCAGCAGTTTGAGGGGTCAGGGGACTGAAGCTTTCTTT. Using reference TRBV7-9 and TRBJ1-1 for the parts outside the CDR3, the full variable domain is DTGVSQNPRHKITKRGQNVTFRCDPISEHNRLYWYRQTLGQGPEFLTYFQNEAQLEKSRLLSDRFSAERPKGSFSTLEIQRTEQGDSAMYLCASSLRGQGTEAFFGQGTRLTVV.

This sequence joins TRBV4-2 and TRBJ2-7; possible D gene TRBD1, 5 bases. The CDR3 covers 15 residues. Germline CDR1 reads LGHNA; CDR2 reads YNFKEQ. Trimming took off 0 bases at V and 0 bases at J, with 9 bases between the two ends. CDR3 in amino acids: CASSQEGHFSYEQYF. The CDR3 nucleotides are TGTGCCAGCAGCCAAGAGGGGCATTTCTCCTACGAGCAGTACTTC.

Here the CDR3 DNA reads TGCGCCAGCAGCTTGGTGCCTAGCGGGAGTCGGTACAATGAGCAGTTCTTC. Encoded protein: CASSLVPSGSRYNEQFF. The chain has TRBV5-1 and TRBJ2-1; 10 nucleotides line up with TRBD2. Per germline, CDR1 SGHRS and CDR2 YFSETQ. V dropped 0 bases and J dropped 4; count of bases not matched to a gene: 7. The CDR3 contains 17 residues.

This chain uses TRBV6-1 with TRBJ1-2, with D possibly matching TRBD1 (6 bases). The germline CDR1 and CDR2 sequences are MNHNS and SASEGT. Trimming removed 6 bases at V and 1 base at J, with 9 bases between. The CDR3 runs 13 residues. The CDR3: CASRMDSNYGYTF. CDR3 DNA: TGTGCCAGCAGAATGGACAGTAACTATGGCTACACCTTC.

The CDR3 spells CASSRQGSDYGYTF. The CDR3 nucleotides are TGTGCCAGCAGCCGACAGGGGTCAGACTATGGCTACACCTTC. The chain couples TRBV9 to TRBJ1-2, with 8 positions matching TRBD1. Germline CDR1 SGDLS, CDR2 YYNGEE. This CDR3 region has 14 residues. Trimming at V came to 4 bases and at J to 3 bases, leaving 5 bases not matched to a gene.

The chain is built from TRBV4-3 and TRBJ1-4; no firm D call. The V gene lost 0 bases and the J gene lost 7 bases, with 12 bases spanning the gap. The CDR3 length is 15 residues. CDR1 is LGHNA, CDR2 YSLEER, per germline. The CDR3, as DNA: TGCGCCAGCAGCCAAGATAGAGAACCGGGTGAAAAACTGTTTTTT. Its protein product is CASSQDREPGEKLFF.

This clone was picked up one time. The junction shows a germline mismatch at one end, possibly a read error. The rearrangement uses TRBV2 and TRBJ2-6; D is perhaps TRBD1 (5 bases). The CDR3 is 15 amino acids. Germline V lookup: CDR1 SNHLY, CDR2 FYNNEI. The CDR3 bases are TGTGCCAGCAGCGGAGACAATTCTGGGGCCAACGGCCTGACTTTC. Amino acids: CASSGDNSGANGLTF.

The genes are TRBV19 and TRBJ2-5; the D gene is possibly TRBD1 (8 bases). This CDR3 is 15 amino acids long. The V end lost 5 bases, the J end lost 3 bases, and 16 bases lay between the germline ends. From germline, CDR1 is LNHDA and CDR2 SQIVND (reference sequence). The CDR3 here is CASSVDREGKETQYF. The CDR3, as DNA: TGTGCCAGTAGTGTGGACAGGGAGGGGAAAGAGACCCAGTACTTC. Together with reference TRBV19 and TRBJ2-5, the CDR3 gives the full variable domain: DGGITQSPKYLFRKEGQNVTLSCEQNLNHDAMYWYRQDPGQGLRLIYYSQIVNDFQKGDIAEGYSVSREKKESFPLTVTSAQKNPTAFYLCASSVDREGKETQYFGPGTRLLVL.

This clone was found a few times. The CDR3 DNA reads as TGTGCCAGCAGTTACTCTTTCGTTGGCAATCAGCCCCAGCATTTT. It translates to CASSYSFVGNQPQHF. The chain uses TRBV6-6 and TRBJ1-5; no clear D gene. V gave up 0 bases and J gave up 2 bases, with 8 bases separating them. The CDR3 extends over 15 amino acids. Germline-derived CDR1 and CDR2 are MNHNY and SVGAGI (reference sequence).

The rearrangement uses TRBV28 and TRBJ2-7; D perhaps matches TRBD2 (6 bases). CDR1 and CDR2 from the germline V gene are MDHEN and SYDVKM. CDR3 length: 16 residues. The V end lost 5 bases, the J end lost 2 bases, and 19 bases lay between the germline ends. The CDR3 nucleotides read TGTGCCAGCAGTCCCGGGACGGGAGCCATACCCTACGAGCAGTACTTC. Amino acids: CASSPGTGAIPYEQYF.

This chain links TRBV21-1 with TRBJ2-5; TRBD1 was called by the table and not checked on the DNA. TRBV21-1 is an annotated pseudogene. The CDR3 is 15 residues long. CDR3: CASSTPAIRGLRRYF. CDR3 bases: TGTGCCAGCAGCACCCCAGCTATCAGGGGGCTTAGGAGGTACTTC.

J is TRBJ2-5 and V is TRBV4-3; tentative D call: TRBD2 (7 bases). In germline, CDR1 is LGHNA, CDR2 YSLEER. The ends were cut back, 1 base at V and 7 bases at J, with 10 bases in the middle. The CDR3 runs to 13 residues. This CDR3 is CASSQGGGVTQYF. The CDR3 region has the DNA TGCGCCAGCAGCCAAGGGGGGGGCGTGACCCAGTACTTC.

The chain carries TRBV7-2 and TRBJ2-5; no clear D. The end of the DNA aligns better with TRBJ2-7, so the J call may be wrong. CDR3 length equals 15 residues. Germline assignment: CDR1 SGHTA and CDR2 FQGNSA. The CDR3 loop reads CASSLAPTGFYEQYF. CDR3 in DNA: TGTGCCAGCAGCTTAGCACCGACTGGGTTCTACGAGCAGTACTTC.

Details on this clone: At one end the junction does not follow the germline gene, possibly because of a read error. V gene TRBV11-2 combines with J gene TRBJ2-4; a weak D match, TRBD2 (6 bases). The germline V gene has CDR1 SGHAT and CDR2 FQNNGV. The CDR3 runs 15 residues. The CDR3 DNA is TGTGCCAGCAGCTGGTCCGTACTAGCCAAAAACAGTCAGTACTTC. The encoded protein is CASSWSVLAKNSQYF. The variable domain in full, with the rest retrieved from reference TRBV11-2 and TRBJ2-4, is EAGVAQSPRYKIIEKRQSVAFWCNPISGHATLYWYQQILGQGPKLLIQFQNNGVVDDSQLPKDRFSAERLKGVDSTLKIQPAKLEDSAVYLCASSWSVLAKNSQYFGAGTRLSVL.

V gene TRBV5-1 combines with J gene TRBJ2-4; 7 positions match TRBD1. The trim removed 5 bases at V and 0 bases at J, leaving 5 bases unmatched. The CDR3 length is 15 residues. The germline CDR1 and CDR2 sequences are SGHRS and YFSETQ. The CDR3 is CASRSDRLAKNIQYF. CDR3 coding DNA: TGCGCCAGCAGATCGGACAGGTTAGCCAAAAACATTCAGTACTTC.

The chain is built from TRBV27 and TRBJ1-2; TRBD1 matches 9 bases. V shed 5 bases, J shed 7 bases, and the junction held 8 bases outside the gene matches. The CDR3 runs 14 residues. The V gene's germline CDR1 is MNHEY and CDR2 SMNVEV (reference sequence). CDR3 sequence: CASSATGTGFGYTF. CDR3 DNA sequence: TGTGCCAGCAGTGCAACCGGGACAGGGTTTGGCTACACCTTC.

The chain is built from TRBV18 and TRBJ2-7; TRBD2 matches at 11 bases. Per the germline V gene, CDR1 is KGHSH and CDR2 is LQKENI. The trim removed 3 bases at V and 2 bases at J, leaving 6 bases unmatched. This CDR3 is 16 amino acids long. The CDR3 here is CASSPLAGGGAYEQYF. DNA of the CDR3: TGTGCCAGCTCACCCCTAGCGGGAGGCGGGGCCTACGAGCAGTACTTC.

This clone was observed a few times. This chain connects TRBV7-2 to TRBJ2-3; 9 bases fit TRBD1. Germline loops: CDR1 SGHTA, CDR2 FQGNSA. The CDR3 totals 13 residues. J was trimmed by 5 bases and V by 3 bases; bases with no gene match: 0. The CDR3 nucleotides read TGTGCCAGCAGCTTGGACAGGGGAGATACGCAGTATTTT. Its protein is CASSLDRGDTQYF.

V and J are TRBV13 and TRBJ1-2; 7 positions match TRBD1. The CDR3 consists of 13 residues. V lost 7 bases, J lost 7 bases, and 9 bases stayed unmatched. The germline CDR1 and CDR2 sequences are PRHDT and FYEKMQ (reference sequence). CDR3 protein: CASKDRFSPGYTF. CDR3 in DNA: TGTGCCAGCAAGGACAGGTTCTCTCCTGGCTACACCTTC.

The chain has TRBV19 and TRBJ1-1; D is perhaps TRBD1 (5 bases). The V gene lost 0 bases and the J gene lost 5 bases, with 16 bases spanning the gap. CDR3 size: 16 residues. CDR1 is LNHDA and CDR2 is SQIVND in the germline V gene (reference sequence). The CDR3 loop reads CASSIDLRQGLTEAFF. The CDR3 DNA reads TGTGCCAGTAGTATAGATCTGCGGCAGGGTTTAACTGAAGCTTTCTTT.

This clone was recorded only once. The rearrangement links TRBV30 to TRBJ1-3; TRBD1 agrees at 7 bases. The J segment lost 4 bases and the V segment lost 4 bases, leaving 19 bases of the junction unmatched. There are 18 residues in the CDR3. The germline V gene has CDR1 GTSNPN and CDR2 SVGIG (reference sequence). The CDR3 DNA reads as TGTGCCTGGACCCAAGAGGGGGCTGGAACAGGGGACGGAAACACCATATATTTT. It encodes CAWTQEGAGTGDGNTIYF.

This chain uses TRBV11-3 with TRBJ2-7; D remains unclear. Per germline, CDR1 SGHNT and CDR2 YENEEA. V dropped 3 bases and J dropped 6 bases, with 12 bases sitting between them. The CDR3 has 13 residues. DNA of the CDR3: TGTGCCAGCAGCTTTGGCAGAGGTTCCGAGCAGTACTTC. Encoded protein: CASSFGRGSEQYF.

The V call is TRBV6-6, the J call TRBJ1-1; D gene uncertain. The CDR3 consists of 14 residues. Germline V lookup: CDR1 MNHNY, CDR2 SVGAGI (reference sequence). V lost 2 bases to trimming and J lost 2 bases, with 9 bases between them. The CDR3 sequence is CASSYETINTEAFF. The CDR3, as DNA: TGTGCCAGCAGTTACGAGACAATCAACACTGAAGCTTTCTTT.